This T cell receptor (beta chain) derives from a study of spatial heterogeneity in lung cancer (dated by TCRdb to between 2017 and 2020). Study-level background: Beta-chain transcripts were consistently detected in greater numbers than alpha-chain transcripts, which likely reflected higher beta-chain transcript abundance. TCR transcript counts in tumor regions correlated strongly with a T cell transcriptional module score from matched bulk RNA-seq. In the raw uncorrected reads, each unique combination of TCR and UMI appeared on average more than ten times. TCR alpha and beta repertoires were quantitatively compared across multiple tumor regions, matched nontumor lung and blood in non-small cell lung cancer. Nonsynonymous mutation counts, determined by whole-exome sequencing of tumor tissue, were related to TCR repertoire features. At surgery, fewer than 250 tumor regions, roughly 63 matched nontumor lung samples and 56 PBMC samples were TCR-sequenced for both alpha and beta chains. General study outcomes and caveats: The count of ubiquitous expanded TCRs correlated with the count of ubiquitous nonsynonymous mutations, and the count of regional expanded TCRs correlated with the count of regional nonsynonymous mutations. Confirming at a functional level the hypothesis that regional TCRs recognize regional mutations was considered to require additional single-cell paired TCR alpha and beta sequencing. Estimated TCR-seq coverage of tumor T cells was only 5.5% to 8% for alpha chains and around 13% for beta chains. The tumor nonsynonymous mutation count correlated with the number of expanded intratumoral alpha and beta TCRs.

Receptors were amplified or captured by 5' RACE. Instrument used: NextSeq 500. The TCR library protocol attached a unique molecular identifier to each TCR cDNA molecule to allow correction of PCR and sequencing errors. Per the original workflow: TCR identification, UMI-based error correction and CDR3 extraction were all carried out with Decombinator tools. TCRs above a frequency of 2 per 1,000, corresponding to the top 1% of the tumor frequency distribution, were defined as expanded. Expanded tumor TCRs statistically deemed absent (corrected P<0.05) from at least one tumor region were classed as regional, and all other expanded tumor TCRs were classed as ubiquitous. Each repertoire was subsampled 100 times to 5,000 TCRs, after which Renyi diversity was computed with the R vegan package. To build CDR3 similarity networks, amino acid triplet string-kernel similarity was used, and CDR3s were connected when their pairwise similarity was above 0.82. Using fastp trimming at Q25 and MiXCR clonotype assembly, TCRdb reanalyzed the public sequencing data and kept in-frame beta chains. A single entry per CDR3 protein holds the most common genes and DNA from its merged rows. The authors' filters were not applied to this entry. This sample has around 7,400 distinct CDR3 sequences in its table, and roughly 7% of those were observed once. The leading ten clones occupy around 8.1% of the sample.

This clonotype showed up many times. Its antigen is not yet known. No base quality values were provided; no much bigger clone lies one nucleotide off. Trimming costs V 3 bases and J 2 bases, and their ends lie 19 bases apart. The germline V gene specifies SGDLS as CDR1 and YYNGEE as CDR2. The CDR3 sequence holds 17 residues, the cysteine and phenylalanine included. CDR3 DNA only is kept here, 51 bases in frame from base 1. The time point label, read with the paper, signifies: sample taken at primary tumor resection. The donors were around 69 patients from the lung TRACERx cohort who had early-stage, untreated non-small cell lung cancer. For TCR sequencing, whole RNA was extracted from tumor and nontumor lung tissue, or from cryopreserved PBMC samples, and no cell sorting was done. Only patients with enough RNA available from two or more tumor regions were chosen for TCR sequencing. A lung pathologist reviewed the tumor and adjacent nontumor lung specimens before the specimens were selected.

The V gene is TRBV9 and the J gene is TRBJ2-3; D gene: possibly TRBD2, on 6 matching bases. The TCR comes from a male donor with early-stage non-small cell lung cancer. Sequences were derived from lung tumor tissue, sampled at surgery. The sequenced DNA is TGTGCCAGCAGCGAAGGGGCGGGACCGGGAACCACAGATACGCAGTATTTT. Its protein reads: CASSEGAGPGTTDTQYF.